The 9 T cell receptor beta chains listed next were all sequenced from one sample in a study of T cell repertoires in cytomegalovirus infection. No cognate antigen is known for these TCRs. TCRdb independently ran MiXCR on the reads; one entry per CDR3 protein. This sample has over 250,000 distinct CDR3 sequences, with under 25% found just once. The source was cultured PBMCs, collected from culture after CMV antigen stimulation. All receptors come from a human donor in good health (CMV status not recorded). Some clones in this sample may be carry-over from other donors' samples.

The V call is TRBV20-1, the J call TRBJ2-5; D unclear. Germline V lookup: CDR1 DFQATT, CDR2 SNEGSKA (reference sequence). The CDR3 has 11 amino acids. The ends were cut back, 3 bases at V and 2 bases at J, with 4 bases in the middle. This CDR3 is CSARMQETQYF. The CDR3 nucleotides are TGCAGTGCTAGGATGCAAGAGACCCAGTACTTC.

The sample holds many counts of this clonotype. The CDR3 region has the DNA TGTGCCAGCAGATGGAAGGGGGCCTACAATGAGCAGTTCTTC. Protein product: CASRWKGAYNEQFF. The chain joins TRBV28 to TRBJ2-1, with a possible D match to TRBD1 (6 bases). The V gene lost 6 bases and the J gene lost 2 bases, with 11 bases spanning the gap. Germline values: CDR1 MDHEN, CDR2 SYDVKM. This CDR3 has 14 residues.

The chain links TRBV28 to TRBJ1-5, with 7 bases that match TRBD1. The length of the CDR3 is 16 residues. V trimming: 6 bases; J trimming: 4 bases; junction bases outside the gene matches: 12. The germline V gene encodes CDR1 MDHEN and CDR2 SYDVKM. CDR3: CASSPWRGQGNQPQHF. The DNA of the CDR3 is TGTGCCAGCAGCCCATGGAGGGGGCAAGGGAATCAGCCCCAGCATTTT.

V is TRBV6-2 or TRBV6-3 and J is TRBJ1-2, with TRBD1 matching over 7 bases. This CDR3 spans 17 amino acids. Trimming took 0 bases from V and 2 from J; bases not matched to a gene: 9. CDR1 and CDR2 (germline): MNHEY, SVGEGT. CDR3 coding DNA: TGTGCCAGCAGTTACTCGATTACTGAAGGGGGCAACTATGGCTACACCTTC. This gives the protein CASSYSITEGGNYGYTF.

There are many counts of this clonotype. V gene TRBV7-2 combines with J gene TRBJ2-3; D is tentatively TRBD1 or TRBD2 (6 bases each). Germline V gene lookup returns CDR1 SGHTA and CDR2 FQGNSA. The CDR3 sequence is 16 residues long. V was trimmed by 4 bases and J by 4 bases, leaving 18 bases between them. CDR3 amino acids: CASSSRGERVADTQYF. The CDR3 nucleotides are TGTGCCAGCAGCTCGAGGGGGGAGAGAGTCGCAGATACGCAGTATTTT. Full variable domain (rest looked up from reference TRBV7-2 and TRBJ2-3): GAGVSQSPSNKVTEKGKDVELRCDPISGHTALYWYRQSLGQGLEFLIYFQGNSAPDKSGLPSDRFSAERTGGSVSTLTIQRTQQEDSAVYLCASSSRGERVADTQYFGPGTRLTVL.

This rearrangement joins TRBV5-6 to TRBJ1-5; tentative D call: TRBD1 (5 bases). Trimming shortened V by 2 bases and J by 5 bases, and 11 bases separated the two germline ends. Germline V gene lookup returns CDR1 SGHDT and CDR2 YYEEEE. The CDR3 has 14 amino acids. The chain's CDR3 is CASSFQGKDQPQHF. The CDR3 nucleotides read TGTGCCAGCAGCTTCCAGGGAAAGGATCAGCCCCAGCATTTT.

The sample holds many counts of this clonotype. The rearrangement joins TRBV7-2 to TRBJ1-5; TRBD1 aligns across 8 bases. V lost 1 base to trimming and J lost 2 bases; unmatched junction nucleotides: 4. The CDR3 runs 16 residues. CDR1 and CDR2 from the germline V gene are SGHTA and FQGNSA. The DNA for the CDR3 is TGTGCCAGCAGCTTAGGACAGGGGATGGGCAATCAGCCCCAGCATTTT. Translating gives CASSLGQGMGNQPQHF. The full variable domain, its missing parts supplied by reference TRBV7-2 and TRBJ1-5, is GAGVSQSPSNKVTEKGKDVELRCDPISGHTALYWYRQSLGQGLEFLIYFQGNSAPDKSGLPSDRFSAERTGGSVSTLTIQRTQQEDSAVYLCASSLGQGMGNQPQHFGDGTRLSIL.

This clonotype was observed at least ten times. CDR3 protein: CASSLTGGVQETQYF. The CDR3 DNA sequence: TGCGCCAGCAGCTTGACAGGGGGCGTGCAAGAGACCCAGTACTTC. The chain recombines TRBV5-1 with TRBJ2-5; TRBD1 agrees at 9 bases. Germline values: CDR1 SGHRS, CDR2 YFSETQ. The CDR3 has 15 amino acids. Trimming at V came to 1 base and at J to 2 bases, leaving 3 bases not matched to a gene.

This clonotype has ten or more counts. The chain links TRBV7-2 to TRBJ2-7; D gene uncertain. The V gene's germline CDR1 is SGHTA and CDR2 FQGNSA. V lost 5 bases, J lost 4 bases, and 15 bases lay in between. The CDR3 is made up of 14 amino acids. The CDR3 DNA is TGTGCCAGCAGCCAACACGCTGACTCGTACGAGCAGTACTTC. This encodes CASSQHADSYEQYF.